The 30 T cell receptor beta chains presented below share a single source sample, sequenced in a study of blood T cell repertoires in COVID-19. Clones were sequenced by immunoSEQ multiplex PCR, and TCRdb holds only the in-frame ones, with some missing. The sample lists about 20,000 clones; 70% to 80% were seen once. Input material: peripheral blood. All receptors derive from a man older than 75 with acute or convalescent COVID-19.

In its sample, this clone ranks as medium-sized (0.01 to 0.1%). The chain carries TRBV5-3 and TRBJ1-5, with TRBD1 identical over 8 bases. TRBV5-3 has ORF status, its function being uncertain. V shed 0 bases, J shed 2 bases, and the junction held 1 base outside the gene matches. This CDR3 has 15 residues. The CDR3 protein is CARSLVTGGNQPQHF. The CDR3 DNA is TGTGCCAGAAGCTTGGTGACAGGGGGCAATCAGCCCCAGCATTTT.

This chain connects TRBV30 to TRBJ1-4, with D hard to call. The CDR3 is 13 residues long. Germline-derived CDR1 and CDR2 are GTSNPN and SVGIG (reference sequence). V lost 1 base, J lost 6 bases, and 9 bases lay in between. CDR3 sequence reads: CAWSAGSDEKLFF. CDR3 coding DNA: TGTGCCTGGAGTGCGGGGTCGGATGAAAAACTGTTTTTT. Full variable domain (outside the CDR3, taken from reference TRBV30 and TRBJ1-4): SQTIHQWPATLVQPVGSPLSLECTVEGTSNPNLYWYRQAAGRGLQLLFYSVGIGQISSEVPQNLSASRPQDRQFILSSKKLLLSDSGFYLCAWSAGSDEKLFFGSGTQLSVL.

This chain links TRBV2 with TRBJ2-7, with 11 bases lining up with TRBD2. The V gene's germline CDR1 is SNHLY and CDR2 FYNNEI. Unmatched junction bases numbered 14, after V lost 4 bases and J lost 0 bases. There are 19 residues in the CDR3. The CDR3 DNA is TGTGCCAGCAGTGCCTCTACTAGCGGGAGATCCCGAAGCTCCTACGAGCAGTACGTC. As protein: CASSASTSGRSRSSYEQYV.

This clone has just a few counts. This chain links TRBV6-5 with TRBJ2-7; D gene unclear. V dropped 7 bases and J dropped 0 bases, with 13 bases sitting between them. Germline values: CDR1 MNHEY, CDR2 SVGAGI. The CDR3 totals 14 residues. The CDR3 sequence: CASKDIYGSYEQYV. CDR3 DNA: TGTGCCAGCAAAGACATCTATGGCTCCTACGAGCAGTACGTC.

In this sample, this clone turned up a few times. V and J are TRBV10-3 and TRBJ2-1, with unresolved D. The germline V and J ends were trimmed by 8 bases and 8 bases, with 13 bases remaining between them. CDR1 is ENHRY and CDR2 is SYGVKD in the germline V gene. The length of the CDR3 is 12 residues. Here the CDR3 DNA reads TGTGCCATCGGCGATAGCCCGGATGAGCAGTTCTTC. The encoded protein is CAIGDSPDEQFF.

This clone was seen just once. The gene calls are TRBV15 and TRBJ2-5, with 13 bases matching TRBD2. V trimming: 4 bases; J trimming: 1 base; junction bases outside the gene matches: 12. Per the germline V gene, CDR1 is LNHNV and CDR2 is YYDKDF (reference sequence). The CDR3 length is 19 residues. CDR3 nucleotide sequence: TGTGCCACCAGCATCCCATCCGGGACTAGCGGGACCCTCCAAGAGACCCAGTACTTC. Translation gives CATSIPSGTSGTLQETQYF.

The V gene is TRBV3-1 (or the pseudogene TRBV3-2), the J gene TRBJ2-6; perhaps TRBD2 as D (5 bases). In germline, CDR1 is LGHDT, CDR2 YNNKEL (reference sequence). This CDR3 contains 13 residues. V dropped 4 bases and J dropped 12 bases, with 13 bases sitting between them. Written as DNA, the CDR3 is TGTGCCAGCAGCCCACGGGATTTTTCCGTCCTGACTTTC. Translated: CASSPRDFSVLTF.

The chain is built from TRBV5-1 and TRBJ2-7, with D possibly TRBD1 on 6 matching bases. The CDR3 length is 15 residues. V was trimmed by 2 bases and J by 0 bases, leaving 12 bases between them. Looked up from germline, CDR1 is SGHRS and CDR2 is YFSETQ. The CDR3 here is CASSFSRGSSYEQYF. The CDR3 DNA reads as TGCGCCAGCAGCTTTAGTAGGGGGTCCTCCTACGAGCAGTACTTC.

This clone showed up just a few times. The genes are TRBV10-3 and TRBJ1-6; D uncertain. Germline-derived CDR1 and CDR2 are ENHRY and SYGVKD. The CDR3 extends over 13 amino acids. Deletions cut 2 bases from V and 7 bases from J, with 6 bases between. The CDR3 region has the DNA TGTGCCATCAGTGAGACTAGCAATTCACCCCTCCACTTT. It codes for CAISETSNSPLHF.

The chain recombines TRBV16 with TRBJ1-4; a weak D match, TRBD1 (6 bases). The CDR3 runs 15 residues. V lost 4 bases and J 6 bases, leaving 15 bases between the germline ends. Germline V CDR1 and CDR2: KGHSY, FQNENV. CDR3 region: CASSLTGLPDEKLFF. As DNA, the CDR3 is TGTGCCAGCAGCCTTACAGGGTTACCGGATGAAAAACTGTTTTTT.

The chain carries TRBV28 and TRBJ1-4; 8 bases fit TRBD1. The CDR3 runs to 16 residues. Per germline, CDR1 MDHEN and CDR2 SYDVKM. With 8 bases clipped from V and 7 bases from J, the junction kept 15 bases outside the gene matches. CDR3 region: CASGGTGGQDFEKLFF. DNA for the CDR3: TGTGCCAGCGGAGGAACAGGGGGACAAGATTTTGAAAAACTGTTTTTT.

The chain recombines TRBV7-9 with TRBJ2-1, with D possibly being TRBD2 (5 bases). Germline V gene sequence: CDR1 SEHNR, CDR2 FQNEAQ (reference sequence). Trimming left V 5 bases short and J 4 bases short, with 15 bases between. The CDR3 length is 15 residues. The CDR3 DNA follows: TGTGCCAGCAGCCCCGGGCGGGCGAGGTACAATGAGCAGTTCTTC. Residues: CASSPGRARYNEQFF.

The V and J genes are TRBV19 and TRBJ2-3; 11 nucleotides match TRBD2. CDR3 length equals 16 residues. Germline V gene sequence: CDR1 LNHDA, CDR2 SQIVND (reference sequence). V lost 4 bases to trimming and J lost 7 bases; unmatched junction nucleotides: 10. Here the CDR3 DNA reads TGTGCCAGTAGTACCTCCGGGACTAGCGGCCTCAATACGCAGTATTTT. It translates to CASSTSGTSGLNTQYF.

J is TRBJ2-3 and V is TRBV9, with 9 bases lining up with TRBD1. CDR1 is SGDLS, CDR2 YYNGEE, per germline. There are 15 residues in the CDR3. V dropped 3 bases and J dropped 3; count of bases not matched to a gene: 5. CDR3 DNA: TGTGCCAGCAGCGGAGACAGGGGGAAAACAGATACGCAGTATTTT. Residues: CASSGDRGKTDTQYF. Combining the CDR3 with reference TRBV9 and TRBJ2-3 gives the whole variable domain DSGVTQTPKHLITATGQRVTLRCSPRSGDLSVYWYQQSLDQGLQFLIQYYNGEERAKGNILERFSAQQFPDLHSELNLSSLELGDSALYFCASSGDRGKTDTQYFGPGTRLTVL.

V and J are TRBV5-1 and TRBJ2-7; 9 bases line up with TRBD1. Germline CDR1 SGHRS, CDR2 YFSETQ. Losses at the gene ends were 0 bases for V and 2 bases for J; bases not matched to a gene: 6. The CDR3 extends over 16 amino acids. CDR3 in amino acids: CASSLAIGTGTYEQYF. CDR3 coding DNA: TGCGCCAGCAGCTTGGCGATTGGGACAGGGACCTACGAGCAGTACTTC.

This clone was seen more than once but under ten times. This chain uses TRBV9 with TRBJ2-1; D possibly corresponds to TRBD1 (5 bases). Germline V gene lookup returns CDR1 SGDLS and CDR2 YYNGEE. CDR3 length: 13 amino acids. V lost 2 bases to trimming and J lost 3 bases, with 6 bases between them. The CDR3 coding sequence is TGTGCCAGCAGCGTCGACAGCTACAATGAGCAGTTCTTC. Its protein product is CASSVDSYNEQFF.

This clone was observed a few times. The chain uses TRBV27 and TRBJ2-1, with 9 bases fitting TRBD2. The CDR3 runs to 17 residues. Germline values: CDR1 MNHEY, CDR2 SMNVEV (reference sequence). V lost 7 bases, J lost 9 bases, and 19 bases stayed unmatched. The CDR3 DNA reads TGTGCCAGCATGGAGGGGAGGGGTGCTAGCGGGATAAGTGAGCAGTTCTTC. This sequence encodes CASMEGRGASGISEQFF.

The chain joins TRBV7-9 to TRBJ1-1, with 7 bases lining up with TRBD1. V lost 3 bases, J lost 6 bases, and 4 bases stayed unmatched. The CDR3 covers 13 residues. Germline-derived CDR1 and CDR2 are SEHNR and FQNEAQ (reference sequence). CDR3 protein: CASSLTGISEAFF. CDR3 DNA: TGTGCCAGCAGCTTGACAGGGATCTCTGAAGCTTTCTTT.

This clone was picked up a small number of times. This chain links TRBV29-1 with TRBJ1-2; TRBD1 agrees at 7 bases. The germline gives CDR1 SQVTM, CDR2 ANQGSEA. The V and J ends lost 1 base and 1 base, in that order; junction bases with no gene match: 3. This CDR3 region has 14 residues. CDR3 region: CSVEAWDSNYGYTF. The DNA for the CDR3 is TGCAGCGTTGAAGCCTGGGACAGTAACTATGGCTACACCTTC.

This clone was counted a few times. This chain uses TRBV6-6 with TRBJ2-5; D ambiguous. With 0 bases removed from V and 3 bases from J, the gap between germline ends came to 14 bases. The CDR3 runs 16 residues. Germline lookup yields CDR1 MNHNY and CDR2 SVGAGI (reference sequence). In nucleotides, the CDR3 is TGTGCCAGCAGTTACTCCCCCCTCCGGGTGGAAGAGACCCAGTACTTC. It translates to CASSYSPLRVEETQYF.

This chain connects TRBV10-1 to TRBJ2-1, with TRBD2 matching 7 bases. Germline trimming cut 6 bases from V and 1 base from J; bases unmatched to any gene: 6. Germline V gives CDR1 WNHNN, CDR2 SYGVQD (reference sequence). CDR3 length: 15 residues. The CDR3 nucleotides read TGCGCCAGCAGCGAGGGACTATTATCCTACAATGAGCAGTTCTTC. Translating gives CASSEGLLSYNEQFF.

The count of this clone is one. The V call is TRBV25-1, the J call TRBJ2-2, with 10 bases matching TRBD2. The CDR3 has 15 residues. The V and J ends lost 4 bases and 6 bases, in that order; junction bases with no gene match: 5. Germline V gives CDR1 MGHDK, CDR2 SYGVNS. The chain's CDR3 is CASSVLAGVAGELFF. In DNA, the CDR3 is TGTGCCAGCAGTGTGCTAGCGGGAGTCGCCGGGGAGCTGTTTTTT.

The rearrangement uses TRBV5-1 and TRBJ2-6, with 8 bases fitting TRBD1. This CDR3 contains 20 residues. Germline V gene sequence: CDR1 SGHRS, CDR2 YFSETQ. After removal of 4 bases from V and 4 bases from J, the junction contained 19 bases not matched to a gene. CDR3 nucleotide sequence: TGCGCCAGCAGCCCCGTGGGACAGGCGGGCTCCTTTGCGGGGGCCAACGTCCTGACTTTC. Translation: CASSPVGQAGSFAGANVLTF.

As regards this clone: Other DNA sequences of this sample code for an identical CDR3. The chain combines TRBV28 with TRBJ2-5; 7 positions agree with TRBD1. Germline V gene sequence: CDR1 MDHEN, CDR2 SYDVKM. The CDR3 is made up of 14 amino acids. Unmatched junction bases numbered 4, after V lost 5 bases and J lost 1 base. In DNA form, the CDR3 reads TGTGCCAGCAGTACCAGACAGGGCCAAGAGACCCAGTACTTC. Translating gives CASSTRQGQETQYF.

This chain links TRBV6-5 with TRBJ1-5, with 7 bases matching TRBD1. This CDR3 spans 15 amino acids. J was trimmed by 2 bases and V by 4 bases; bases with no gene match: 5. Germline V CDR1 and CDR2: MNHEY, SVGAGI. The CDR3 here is CASSFRQGGNQPQHF. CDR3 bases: TGTGCCAGCAGTTTTAGACAGGGAGGCAATCAGCCCCAGCATTTT.

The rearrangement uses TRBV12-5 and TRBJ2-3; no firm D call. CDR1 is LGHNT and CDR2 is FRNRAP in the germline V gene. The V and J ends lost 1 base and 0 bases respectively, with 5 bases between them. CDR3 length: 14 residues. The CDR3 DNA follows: TGTGCTAGTGGTTTGGGTCGGAGCACAGATACGCAGTATTTT. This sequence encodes CASGLGRSTDTQYF.

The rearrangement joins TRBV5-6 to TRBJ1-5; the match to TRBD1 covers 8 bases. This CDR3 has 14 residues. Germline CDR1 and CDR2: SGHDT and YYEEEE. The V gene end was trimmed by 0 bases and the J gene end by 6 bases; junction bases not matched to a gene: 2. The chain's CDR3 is CASSLGTGFQPQHF. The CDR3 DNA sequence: TGTGCCAGCAGCTTGGGGACAGGGTTTCAGCCCCAGCATTTT.

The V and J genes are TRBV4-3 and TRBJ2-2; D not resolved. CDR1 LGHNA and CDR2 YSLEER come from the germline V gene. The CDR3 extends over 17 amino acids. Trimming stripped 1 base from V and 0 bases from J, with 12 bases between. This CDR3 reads CASSQGPCGANTGELFF. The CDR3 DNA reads TGCGCCAGCAGCCAAGGGCCTTGCGGCGCGAACACCGGGGAGCTGTTTTTT.

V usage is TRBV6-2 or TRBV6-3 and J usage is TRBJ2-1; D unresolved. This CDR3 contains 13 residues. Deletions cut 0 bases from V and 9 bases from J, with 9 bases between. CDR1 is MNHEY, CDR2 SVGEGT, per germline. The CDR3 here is CASSYSRRGEQFF. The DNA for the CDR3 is TGTGCCAGCAGTTACTCGAGGAGAGGTGAGCAGTTCTTC.

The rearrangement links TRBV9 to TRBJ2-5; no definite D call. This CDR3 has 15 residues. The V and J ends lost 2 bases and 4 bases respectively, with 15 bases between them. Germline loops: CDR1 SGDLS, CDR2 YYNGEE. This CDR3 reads CASSVSASTGETQYF. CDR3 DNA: TGTGCCAGCAGCGTGTCGGCCTCCACGGGAGAGACCCAGTACTTC.